This TCR beta chain was documented in a study of CD8 T cells in Susac syndrome (dated by TCRdb to between 2018 and 2021). Regarding the research as a whole: Repertoire sequencing was used to test whether CD8+ T cell activation and differentiation in Susac syndrome was antigen driven. Beyond this particular receptor, the publication reports: The TCR sequencing and HLA analysis was acknowledged to have included a relatively small number of individuals.

High-throughput TCR beta sequencing profiled peripheral blood CD8+ and CD4+ T cells from healthy donors, Susac syndrome patients and multiple sclerosis patients. Multiple sclerosis controls were treatment-naive patients with stable or active relapsing-remitting disease fulfilling revised McDonald criteria. Bulk CD8+ and CD4+ T cells were purified by magnetic negative isolation, while CD8+ TEMRA cells were enriched using FACS. Blood was drawn into EDTA tubes, processed within 24 hours, and PBMCs were isolated by density gradient centrifugation. PBMCs intended for TCR sequencing were frozen in liquid nitrogen and were later thawed in a 37 degrees C water bath. Purity of sorted or isolated CD4+, CD8+ and CD8+ TEMRA cells was at least 90%. RNA was extracted using the RNeasy kit, and about 0.5 to 1 ug of the RNA was reverse transcribed with random hexamers. TCR beta CDR3 regions were amplified with the immunoSEQ multiplex PCR assay covering 54 Vbeta and 13 Jbeta segments. PCR amplification bias was corrected using a synthetic template baseline for primer optimization and computational correction. On the study's bioinformatics: Reads were assigned to V, D and J genes according to IMGT and analyzed in immunoSEQ Analyzer, with only productive sequences retained. Clonality was computed as one minus Shannon entropy normalized by log2 of the number of productive unique sequences. For each patient and control, public and private clones were evaluated among the 100 most prevalent clones. Susac-specific clones were defined as absent from healthy and MS cohorts, approximately 1,000 published viral clones and other ImmuneACCESS disease sequences. TCRdb itself trimmed the public reads at Q25 with fastp, ran MiXCR and retained productive beta chains. Rows are combined by CDR3 protein, so each entry shows the most common genes and DNA. TCRdb, not the original authors, processed these V and J calls. In this sample the table shows some 130,000 distinct CDR3 sequences, around 94% of which occur a single time. Approximately 0.12% of the sample comes from the top ten.

With respect to this clonotype: Its antigen is unknown. Per-nucleotide qualities are absent, and no much larger clonotype sits a single base away.

V is shortened by 3 bases, J by 7 bases, and the region joining them spans 11 bases. Including the terminal cysteine and phenylalanine, the CDR3 comprises 13 residues. Only the CDR3 portion is preserved as DNA: 39 bases, with reading frame beginning at the first base. Reading the germline V gene gives CDR1 SGHRS and CDR2 YFSETQ. This chain is built from TRBV5-1 and TRBJ2-1; the best D guess is TRBD2, with 5 bases matching. The receptor comes from a human donor with multiple sclerosis. The source material was CD4+ T cells from PBMCs. The CDR3 in this case is CASSSLAINEQFF. The nucleotides read TGCGCCAGCAGCTCCCTAGCCATAAATGAGCAGTTCTTC.